This is a list of T cell receptor beta chains from one sample in a study of cytomegalovirus exposure and HLA in healthy donors. TCRdb's copy holds only in-frame clones and misses some; the assay was immunoSEQ multiplex PCR. The sample records roughly 230,000 clones, about 90% being singletons. Sequencing input: PBMCs. The source of these receptors is a woman aged 30 to 39 in good health and CMV-seronegative. Both conserved end residues are part of each CDR3. Size tells how often a clone was seen (once, few, many) or the class of an expanded clone, and some rows leave it out.

len: 16
v_gene: TRBV28
j_gene: TRBJ1-2
abundance: NA
CDR3aa: CASSRTPGTENYGYTF

len: 16
v_gene: TRBV7-9
j_gene: TRBJ2-5
abundance: NA
CDR3aa: CASSYHPGAYQETQYF

len: 12
v_gene: TRBV27
j_gene: TRBJ2-7
abundance: once
CDR3aa: CASGSGTYEQYF

len: 16
v_gene: TRBV13
j_gene: TRBJ1-3
abundance: once
CDR3aa: CASNQQGASSGNTIYF

len: 12
v_gene: TRBV7-2
j_gene: TRBJ2-1
abundance: NA
CDR3aa: CASSLKYNEQFF

len: 14
v_gene: TRBV5-6
j_gene: TRBJ2-5
abundance: NA
CDR3aa: CASSFERRWGTQYF

len: 12
v_gene: TRBV10-2
j_gene: TRBJ2-7
abundance: NA
CDR3aa: CASRHRQETPYF

len: 17
v_gene: TRBV5-6
j_gene: TRBJ1-5
abundance: NA
CDR3aa: CASSLRGKGLSNQPQHF

len: 14
v_gene: TRBV7-3
j_gene: TRBJ2-7
abundance: few
CDR3aa: CASSLNRGSYEQYF

len: 19
v_gene: TRBV4-1
j_gene: TRBJ2-7
abundance: once
CDR3aa: CASSQALGGTSGSSYEQYF

len: 13
v_gene: TRBV7-2
j_gene: TRBJ1-2
abundance: few
CDR3aa: CASSLGYDYGYTF

len: 15
v_gene: TRBV19
j_gene: TRBJ2-2
abundance: NA
CDR3aa: CASSSGQDNTGELFF

len: 15
v_gene: TRBV9
j_gene: TRBJ1-1
abundance: few
CDR3aa: CASSVGAGENTEAFF

len: 14
v_gene: TRBV27
j_gene: TRBJ2-7
abundance: NA
CDR3aa: CASSPLRRGYEQYF

len: 13
v_gene: TRBV4-1
j_gene: TRBJ1-4
abundance: few
CDR3aa: CASSQGHREKLFF

len: 15
v_gene: TRBV27
j_gene: TRBJ2-3
abundance: NA
CDR3aa: CASRISGRSTDTQYF

len: 14
v_gene: TRBV7-9
j_gene: TRBJ2-3
abundance: NA
CDR3aa: CASVRGGSTDTQYF

len: 12
v_gene: TRBV9
j_gene: TRBJ2-1
abundance: NA
CDR3aa: CASSTGLNEQFF

len: 13
v_gene: TRBV7-9
j_gene: TRBJ2-5
abundance: NA
CDR3aa: CASSLDSQETQYF

len: 12
v_gene: TRBV11-2
j_gene: TRBJ1-1
abundance: NA
CDR3aa: CASGRSNTEAFF

len: 13
v_gene: TRBV2
j_gene: TRBJ1-5
abundance: NA
CDR3aa: CACGTDRDQPQHF